This TCR beta chain was sequenced in a study of identical twins. CDR1 is MNHNY, CDR2 SVGAGI, per germline (reference sequence). This CDR3 region has 12 residues. V was clipped by 5 bases and J by 14 bases; unmatched bases: 7. This clonotype occurred many times. Its antigen is not identified. TCRdb reprocessed the 5' RACE reads via MiXCR and lists one record per CDR3 protein. The top ten hold around 1.6% of the sample, which has about 810,000 distinct CDR3 sequences, roughly 12% seen once. Study results and limitations: Zero-insertion analyses were open to partial confounding by invariant MAIT and iNKT cells. Rather than following the same donors, the conclusions depended on cross-sectional statistical analysis. Low generation-probability sequences were in excess among twin-shared out-of-frame alpha sequences.

These data are also associated with another study on yellow fever vaccine responses in identical twins.

The receptor's source is a woman under 30 in good health. What was sequenced was PBMCs. This sequence joins TRBV6-6 and TRBJ2-4; 9 bases agree with TRBD1. The CDR3 DNA is TGTGCCAGCAGTCCTAACGACAGGGGGGAGTACTTC. It is translated as CASSPNDRGEYF.